This T cell receptor beta chain appears in the sequencing data of a study of T cells in Graves' hyperthyroidism and ophthalmopathy (dated by TCRdb to the late 2010s). Regarding the complete study: Peripheral blood was collected at initial diagnosis, before any treatment. Prospective prediction of ophthalmopathy was tested in an independent validation cohort of approximately 18 hyperthyroidism patients and 15 to 17 patients who later progressed to ophthalmopathy. After blood sampling, hyperthyroidism patients were treated with methimazole at a starting dose of 30 mg daily, and ophthalmopathy patients were treated with high-dose intravenous methylprednisolone. The paper describes TCR Vbeta CDR3 sequencing of fewer than 150 peripheral blood samples, made up of 43 ophthalmopathy patients, 70 to 75 hyperthyroidism patients and 17 progressor patients. To identify distinguishing TCR V-J signatures, a discovery cohort of around 100 patients was used, comprising fewer than 45 with Graves' ophthalmopathy and roughly 60 with stable Graves' hyperthyroidism. The study also compared thyroid tissue and blood T-cell repertoires from several Graves' hyperthyroidism patients. For training and testing, the 100 or so patients in the discovery cohort were randomly divided in a 7:3 ratio.

Beyond this particular receptor, the publication reports: Ophthalmopathy was separated from stable hyperthyroidism by a 13 V-J signature model, with approximately 90% sensitivity and about 81% specificity obtained in cross-validation and 80%/75% obtained in testing. In validation, the model predicted progression to ophthalmopathy a median of roughly six months before onset, with roughly 68% sensitivity and about 72% specificity. No statistical method was used to fix the sample size in advance, and group allocation was not hidden from the investigators. Most expanded thyroid clonotypes (frequency above 0.001) were also detected in blood, suggesting blood repertoires may reflect thyroid immune responses.

The TCR beta CDR3 regions were amplified from the RNA transcripts. The TCR CDR3 was subjected to a first round of RT-PCR using the HTBI primer set and the Qiagen OneStep RT-PCR kit. A second multiplex PCR round built the libraries, followed by size selection and purification. Paired-end sequencing of the libraries was performed with 100 bp reads on an Illumina HiSeq2000. On the authors' methods: SOAPnuke was used to process the raw data, removing reads that contained adapters or uncalled bases, had a mean Phred below 15, or lacked an exact match to the constant primer or identifier. COPE v1.2.5 was used to merge high-quality paired reads, and clonotypes were defined as unique nucleotide sequences. MiTCR v1.1 was used to align clonotypes to the IMGT TRBV, TRBD and TRBJ reference segments. Analysis was restricted to V-J combinations with a frequency above 0.0001, which covered approximately 99% of repertoires. A TCS score was defined as the ratio between F50 (clonal expansion) and ExV (chaos), using BLOSUM62-based TCRdist between CDR3 peptides within each V-J. Welch's t-statistics and random forest reduced around 550 V-J features to about 12, which were used in a naive Bayes classifier (R e1071). The public reads were run again by TCRdb, first through fastp at Q25 and then through MiXCR, and only productive beta chains were kept. Each record represents a unique CDR3 protein, reported with the most common genes and DNA among its rows. What appears here as the V and J calls and clone size reflects TCRdb's work, not the paper's. The sample profile shows approximately 720,000 distinct CDR3 sequences; roughly a sixth of them were found once. The ten biggest clones cover approximately 15% of the sample.

To note about this clonotype: Its antigen specificity is not known. Base quality data are lacking; no much larger clone is found one base away.

Measured from the cysteine to the phenylalanine, the CDR3 is 13 residues long. Solely the CDR3 DNA is kept, with 39 bases framed from the first base. CDR1 and CDR2, per the germline V gene (reference sequence), are LNHDA and SQIVND. V lost 7 bases and J lost 1 base; the stretch between them is 10 bases long. The hyperthyroidism patients were between 18 and 65 years old and newly diagnosed, with a disease duration of less than 2 months. Patients with uncontrolled infections, other autoimmune diseases, pregnancy or lactation were excluded. Diagnoses relied on clinical symptoms, serum thyroxine and TRAb, thyroid ultrasound and orbital computed tomography. Blood from progressor patients was drawn when they were first diagnosed with hyperthyroidism, before any ophthalmopathy symptoms appeared. PBMCs were isolated from about 9.1 ml of fresh peripheral blood by Ficoll-Paque density gradient centrifugation. Patients classed as progressors first received a Graves' hyperthyroidism diagnosis and then went on to develop ophthalmopathy during follow-up. Total RNA was extracted using Trizol reagent, and RNA quality was assessed on an Agilent 2100 Bioanalyzer.

This TCR was recovered from a woman in her 50s with Graves' hyperthyroidism that later progressed to Graves' ophthalmopathy. The sample taken for sequencing was blood. The V and J genes are TRBV19 and TRBJ1-1; no D gene is confidently identified. The CDR3 corresponds to CASTVDGNTEAFF. The nucleotide sequence reads as follows: TGTGCCAGTACCGTGGACGGGAACACTGAAGCTTTCTTT.